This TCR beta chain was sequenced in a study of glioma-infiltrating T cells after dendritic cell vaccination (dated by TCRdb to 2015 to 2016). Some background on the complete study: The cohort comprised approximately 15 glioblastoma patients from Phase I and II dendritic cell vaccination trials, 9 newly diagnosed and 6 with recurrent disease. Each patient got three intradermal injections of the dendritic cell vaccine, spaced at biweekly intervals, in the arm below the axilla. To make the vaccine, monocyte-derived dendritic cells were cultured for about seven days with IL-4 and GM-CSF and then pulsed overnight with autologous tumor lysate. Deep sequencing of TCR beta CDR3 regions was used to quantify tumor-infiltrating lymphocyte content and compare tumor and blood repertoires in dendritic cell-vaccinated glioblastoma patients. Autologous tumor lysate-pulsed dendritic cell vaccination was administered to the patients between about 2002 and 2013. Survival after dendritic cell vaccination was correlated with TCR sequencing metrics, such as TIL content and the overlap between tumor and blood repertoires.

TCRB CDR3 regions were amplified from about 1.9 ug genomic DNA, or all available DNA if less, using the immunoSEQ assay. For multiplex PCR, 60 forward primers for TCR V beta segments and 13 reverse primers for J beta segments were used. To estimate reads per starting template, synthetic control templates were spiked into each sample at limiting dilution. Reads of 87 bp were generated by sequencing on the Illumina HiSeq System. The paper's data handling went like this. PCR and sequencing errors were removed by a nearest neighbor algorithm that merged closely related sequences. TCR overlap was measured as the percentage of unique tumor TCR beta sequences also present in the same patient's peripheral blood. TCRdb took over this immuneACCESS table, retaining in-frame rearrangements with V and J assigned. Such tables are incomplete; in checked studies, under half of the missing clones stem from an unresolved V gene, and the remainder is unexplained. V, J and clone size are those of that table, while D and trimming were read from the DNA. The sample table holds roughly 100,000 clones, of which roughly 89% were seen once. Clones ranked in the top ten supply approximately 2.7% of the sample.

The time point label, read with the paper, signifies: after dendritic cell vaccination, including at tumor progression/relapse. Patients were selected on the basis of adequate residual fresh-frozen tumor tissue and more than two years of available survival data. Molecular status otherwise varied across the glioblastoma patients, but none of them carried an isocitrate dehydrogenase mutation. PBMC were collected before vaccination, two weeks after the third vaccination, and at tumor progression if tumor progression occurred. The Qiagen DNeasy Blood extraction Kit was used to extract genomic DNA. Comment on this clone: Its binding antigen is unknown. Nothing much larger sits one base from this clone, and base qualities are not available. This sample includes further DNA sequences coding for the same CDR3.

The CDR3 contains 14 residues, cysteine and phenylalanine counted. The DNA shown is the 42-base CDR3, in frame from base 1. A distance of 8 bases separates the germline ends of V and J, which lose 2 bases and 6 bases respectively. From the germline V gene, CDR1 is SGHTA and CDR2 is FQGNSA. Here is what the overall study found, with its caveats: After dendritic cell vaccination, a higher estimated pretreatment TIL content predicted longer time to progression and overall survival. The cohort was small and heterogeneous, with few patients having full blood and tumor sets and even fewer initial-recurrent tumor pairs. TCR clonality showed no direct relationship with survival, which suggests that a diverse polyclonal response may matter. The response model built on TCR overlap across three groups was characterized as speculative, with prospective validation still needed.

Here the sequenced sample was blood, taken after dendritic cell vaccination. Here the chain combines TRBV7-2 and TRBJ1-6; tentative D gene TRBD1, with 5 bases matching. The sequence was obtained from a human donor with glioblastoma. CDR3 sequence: CASSLRGGNSPLHF. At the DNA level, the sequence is TGTGCCAGCAGCTTAAGGGGAGGTAATTCACCCCTCCACTTT. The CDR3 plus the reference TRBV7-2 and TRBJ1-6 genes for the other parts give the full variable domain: GAGVSQSPSNKVTEKGKDVELRCDPISGHTALYWYRQSLGQGLEFLIYFQGNSAPDKSGLPSDRFSAERTGGSVSTLTIQRTQQEDSAVYLCASSLRGGNSPLHFGNGTRLTVT.